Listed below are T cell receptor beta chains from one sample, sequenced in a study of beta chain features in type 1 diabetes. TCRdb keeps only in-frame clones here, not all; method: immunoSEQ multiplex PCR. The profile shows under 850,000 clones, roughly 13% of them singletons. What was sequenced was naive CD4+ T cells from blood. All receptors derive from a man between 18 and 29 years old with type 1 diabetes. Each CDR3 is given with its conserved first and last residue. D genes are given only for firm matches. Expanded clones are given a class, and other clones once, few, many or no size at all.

TGTGCCAGCACAAGCGGGACAGATAATCAGCCCCAGCATTTT	CASTSGTDNQPQHF	few	TRBD1	TRBV7-8	TRBJ1-5
TGTGCCTGGAGTTGGTCTAGCGGGGCGTACAATGAGCAGTTCTTC	CAWSWSSGAYNEQFF	few	TRBD2	TRBV30	TRBJ2-1
TGTGCCTGGAGTGGGGGGGTAGGACAGCCCCAGCATTTT	CAWSGGVGQPQHF	few	NA	TRBV30	TRBJ1-5
TGCGCCAGCAGTCAATATCCGGGGAATTCGTCCTACGAGCAGTACTTC	CASSQYPGNSSYEQYF	NA	NA	TRBV23-1	TRBJ2-7
TGTGCCAGCAGCCATTCCCCGGAGACCCAGTACTTC	CASSHSPETQYF	NA	NA	TRBV5-4	TRBJ2-5
TGTGCCATCAGTGAGTCGAGCGGGGGGGCCGGTAATGAGCAGTTCTTC	CAISESSGGAGNEQFF	NA	TRBD2	TRBV10-3	TRBJ2-1
TGTGCCAGCAGTGATGGGTTCGACACTGAAGCTTTCTTT	CASSDGFDTEAFF	few	NA	TRBV25-1	TRBJ1-1
TGTGCCAGCAGTTTAACAGGAATGAACTCTGGAAACACCATATATTTT	CASSLTGMNSGNTIYF	NA	NA	TRBV27	TRBJ1-3
TGTGCCAGCAGCGCGGTGGGAAACAACTATGGCTACACCTTC	CASSAVGNNYGYTF	few	NA	TRBV9	TRBJ1-2
TGCAGCGTTGAAGATCGGTCACCTAGCACAGATACGCAGTATTTT	CSVEDRSPSTDTQYF	NA	NA	TRBV29-1	TRBJ2-3
TGTGCCAGCAGTCAAGTGGGACAGGGATACACTGAAGCTTTCTTT	CASSQVGQGYTEAFF	few	TRBD1	TRBV28	TRBJ1-1
TGTGCCAGCATCGGTGGTGTCACTGAAGCTTTCTTT	CASIGGVTEAFF	few	NA	TRBV6-5	TRBJ1-1
TGCGCCAGCAGCTTCGCGGTCCCCGAAGAGACCCAGTACTTC	CASSFAVPEETQYF	few	NA	TRBV5-1	TRBJ2-5
TGTGCCAGCAGTTACTCGGGGTTCAACACCGGGGAGCTGTTTTTT	CASSYSGFNTGELFF	NA	NA	TRBV6-5	TRBJ2-2
TGTGCCAGCAGCTTAGTGGGAGAGCCCCAGCATTTT	CASSLVGEPQHF	NA	NA	TRBV13	TRBJ1-5
TGTGCCAGCAGCCCCGGGGGGGCTAACACCGGGGAGCTGTTTTTT	CASSPGGANTGELFF	NA	TRBD2	TRBV7-3	TRBJ2-2
TGCGCCAGCAGCCAAGATCGAGAGACCGGGAACAATGAGCAGTTCTTC	CASSQDRETGNNEQFF	NA	NA	TRBV4-1	TRBJ2-1
TGTGCCAGCAGGTTAACCGGGACAGGGCGCACAGATACGCAGTATTTT	CASRLTGTGRTDTQYF	NA	TRBD1	TRBV13	TRBJ2-3
TGTGCCTCCGGGACAGGGTTGGGCGAGCAGTACTTC	CASGTGLGEQYF	NA	TRBD1	TRBV6-1	TRBJ2-7
TGCGCCAGCAGTGAGTCAGGTACTGAGCAGTTCTTC	CASSESGTEQFF	NA	NA	TRBV10-1	TRBJ2-1
TGCGCCAGCAGCCTAGCTGATCTTAGCACTGAAGCTTTCTTT	CASSLADLSTEAFF	few	NA	TRBV5-1	TRBJ1-1
TGTGCCAGCAGTTTATCCTATAATTCACCCCTCCACTTT	CASSLSYNSPLHF	few	NA	TRBV28	TRBJ1-6
TGCGCCAGCAGCCACGCAGGAGCTGGGGTACTGATGAACACTGAAGCTTTCTTT	CASSHAGAGVLMNTEAFF	once	NA	TRBV5-1	TRBJ1-1
TGTGCCTGGAGTGTACTCAGTATAGGTTTGGAAGCTTTCTTT	CAWSVLSIGLEAFF	NA	NA	TRBV30	TRBJ1-1
TGCAGCGTTGCGACAAGACTTAGCACAGATACGCAGTATTTT	CSVATRLSTDTQYF	NA	NA	TRBV29-1	TRBJ2-3
TGTGCCAGCAGTGAAGGTTTTGGGGGACCCTATGGCTACACCTTC	CASSEGFGGPYGYTF	NA	NA	TRBV25-1	TRBJ1-2
TGTGCCAGCAGCCCCCGGGGGAGCTCCTACAATGAGCAGTTCTTC	CASSPRGSSYNEQFF	NA	NA	TRBV7-9	TRBJ2-1
TGTGCCAGCAGTAGGACAGAGGGAAACACTGAAGCTTTCTTT	CASSRTEGNTEAFF	few	NA	TRBV9	TRBJ1-1
TGTGCCTGGACCACTCTGCGACTATACAATGAGCAGTTCTTC	CAWTTLRLYNEQFF	NA	NA	TRBV30	TRBJ2-1
TGTGCCAGCAGCGTACCGGGCGCCCCCGAGCAGTACTTC	CASSVPGAPEQYF	few	NA	TRBV6-1	TRBJ2-7
TGTGCCAGCAGCGGGGGAAACTATGGCTACACCTTC	CASSGGNYGYTF	NA	NA	TRBV14	TRBJ1-2
TGTGCCAGCATGAGGGACAGGGTGGCCGGGGAGCTGTTTTTT	CASMRDRVAGELFF	few	TRBD1	TRBV6-5	TRBJ2-2
TGTGCCGGCCGGACAGGGCCCACCGGGGAGCTGTTTTTT	CAGRTGPTGELFF	few	TRBD1	TRBV2	TRBJ2-2
TGTGCCAGCAGTTACCAAGAGACCCAGTACTTC	CASSYQETQYF	NA	NA	TRBV6-1	TRBJ2-5
TGTGCCAGCAGCCGAGACAGGGGTAATGGCTACACCTTC	CASSRDRGNGYTF	NA	TRBD1	TRBV6-5	TRBJ1-2
TGTGCCATCACCTCCGGGACAGACTACTATGGCTACACCTTC	CAITSGTDYYGYTF	few	TRBD1	TRBV10-3	TRBJ1-2